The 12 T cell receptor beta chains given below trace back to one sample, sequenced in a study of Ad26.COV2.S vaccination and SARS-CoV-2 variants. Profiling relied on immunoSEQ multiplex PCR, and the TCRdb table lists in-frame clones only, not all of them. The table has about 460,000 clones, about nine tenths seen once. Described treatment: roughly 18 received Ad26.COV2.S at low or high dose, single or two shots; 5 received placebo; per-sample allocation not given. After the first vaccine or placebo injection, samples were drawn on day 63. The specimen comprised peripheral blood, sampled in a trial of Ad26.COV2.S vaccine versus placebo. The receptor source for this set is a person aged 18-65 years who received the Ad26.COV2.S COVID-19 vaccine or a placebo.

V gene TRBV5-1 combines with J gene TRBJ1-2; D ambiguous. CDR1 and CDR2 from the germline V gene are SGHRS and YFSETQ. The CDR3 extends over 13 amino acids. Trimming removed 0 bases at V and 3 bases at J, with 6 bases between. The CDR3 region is CASSLVSDYGYTF. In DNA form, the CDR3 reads TGCGCCAGCAGCTTGGTTTCCGACTATGGCTACACCTTC. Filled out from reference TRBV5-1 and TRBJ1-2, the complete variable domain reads KAGVTQTPRYLIKTRGQQVTLSCSPISGHRSVSWYQQTPGQGLQFLFEYFSETQRNKGNFPGRFSGRQFSNSRSEMNVSTLELGDSALYLCASSLVSDYGYTFGSGTRLTVV.

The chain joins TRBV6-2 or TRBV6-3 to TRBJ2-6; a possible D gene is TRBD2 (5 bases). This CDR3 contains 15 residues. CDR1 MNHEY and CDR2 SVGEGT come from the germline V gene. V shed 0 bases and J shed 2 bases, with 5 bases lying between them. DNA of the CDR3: TGTGCCAGCAGTTACTCGGAGGCTGGGGCCAACGTCCTGACTTTC. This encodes CASSYSEAGANVLTF.

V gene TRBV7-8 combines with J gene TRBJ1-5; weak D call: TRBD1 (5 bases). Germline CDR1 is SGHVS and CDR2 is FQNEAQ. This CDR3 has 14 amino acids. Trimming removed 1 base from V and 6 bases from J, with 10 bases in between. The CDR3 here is CASSLGAGLQPQHF. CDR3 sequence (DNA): TGTGCCAGCAGCTTAGGGGCAGGGCTTCAGCCCCAGCATTTT.

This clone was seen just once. The CDR3 loop reads CASSETARTGRNEQFF. Here the CDR3 DNA reads TGTGCCAGCAGTGAAACGGCCCGGACAGGTCGCAATGAGCAGTTCTTC. The chain links TRBV2 to TRBJ2-1; 7 bases are shared with TRBD1. The length of the CDR3 is 16 residues. V lost 2 bases to trimming and J lost 6 bases; unmatched junction nucleotides: 10. CDR1 and CDR2 (germline): SNHLY, FYNNEI.

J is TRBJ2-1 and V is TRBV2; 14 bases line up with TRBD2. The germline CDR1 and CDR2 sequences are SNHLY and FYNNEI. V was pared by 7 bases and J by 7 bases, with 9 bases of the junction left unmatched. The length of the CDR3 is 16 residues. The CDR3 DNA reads TGTGCCAGCATCCGAGGGACTAGCGGGAGTTGGAATGAGCAGTTCTTC. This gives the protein CASIRGTSGSWNEQFF.

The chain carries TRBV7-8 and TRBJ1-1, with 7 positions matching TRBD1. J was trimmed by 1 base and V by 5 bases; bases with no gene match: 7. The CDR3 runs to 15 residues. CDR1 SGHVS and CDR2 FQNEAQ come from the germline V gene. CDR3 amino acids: CASSPRTGQNTEAFF. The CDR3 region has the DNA TGTGCCAGCAGCCCCCGGACAGGTCAGAACACTGAAGCTTTCTTT.

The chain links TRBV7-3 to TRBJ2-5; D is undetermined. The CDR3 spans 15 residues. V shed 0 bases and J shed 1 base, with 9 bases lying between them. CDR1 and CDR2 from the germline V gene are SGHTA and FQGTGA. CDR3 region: CASSLTNRPQETQYF. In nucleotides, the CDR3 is TGTGCCAGCAGCTTAACGAACCGGCCCCAAGAGACCCAGTACTTC.

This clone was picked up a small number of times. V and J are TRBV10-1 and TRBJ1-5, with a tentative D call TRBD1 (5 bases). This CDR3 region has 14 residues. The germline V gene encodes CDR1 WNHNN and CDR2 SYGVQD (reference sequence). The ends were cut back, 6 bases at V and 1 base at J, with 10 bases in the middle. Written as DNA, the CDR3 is TGCGCCAGCAGACGTGACAGCAGCAATCAGCCCCAGCATTTT. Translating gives CASRRDSSNQPQHF.

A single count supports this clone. The CDR3 bases are TGTGCCAGCTCATCGGGACTAGCGGGGTTGGGGAATGAGCAGTTCTTC. It yields the protein CASSSGLAGLGNEQFF. The chain links TRBV18 to TRBJ2-1; 13 bases are shared with TRBD2. J was trimmed by 7 bases and V by 5 bases; bases with no gene match: 8. Germline CDR1 and CDR2: KGHSH and LQKENI. This CDR3 is 16 amino acids long. The full variable domain, rest sourced from reference TRBV18 and TRBJ2-1, is NAGVMQNPRHLVRRRGQEARLRCSPMKGHSHVYWYRQLPEEGLKFMVYLQKENIIDESGMPKERFSAEFPKEGPSILRIQQVVRGDSAAYFCASSSGLAGLGNEQFFGPGTRLTVL.

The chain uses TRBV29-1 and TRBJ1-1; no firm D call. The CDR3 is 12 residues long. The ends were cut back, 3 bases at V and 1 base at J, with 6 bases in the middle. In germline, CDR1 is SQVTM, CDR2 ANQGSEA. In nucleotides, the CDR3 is TGCAGCGTTGAGGTGTGGAACACTGAAGCTTTCTTT. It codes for CSVEVWNTEAFF. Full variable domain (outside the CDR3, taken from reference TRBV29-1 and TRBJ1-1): SAVISQKPSRDICQRGTSLTIQCQVDSQVTMMFWYRQQPGQSLTLIATANQGSEATYESGFVIDKFPISRPNLTFSTLTVSNMSPEDSSIYLCSVEVWNTEAFFGQGTRLTVV.

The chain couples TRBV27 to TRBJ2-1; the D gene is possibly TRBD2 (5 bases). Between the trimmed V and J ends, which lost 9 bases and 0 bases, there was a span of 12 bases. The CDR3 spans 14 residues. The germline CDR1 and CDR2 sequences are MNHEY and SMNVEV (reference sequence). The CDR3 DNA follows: TGTGCCAGTAGTGTTGGGAGCTCCTACAATGAGCAGTTCTTC. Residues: CASSVGSSYNEQFF.

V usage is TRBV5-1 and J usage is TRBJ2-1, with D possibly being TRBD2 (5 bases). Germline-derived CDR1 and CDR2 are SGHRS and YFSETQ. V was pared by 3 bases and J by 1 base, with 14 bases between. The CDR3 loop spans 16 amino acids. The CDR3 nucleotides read TGCGCCAGCAGCTCGGGGTCTAGCCCTTCCTACAATGAGCAGTTCTTC. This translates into CASSSGSSPSYNEQFF.